This T cell receptor beta chain derives from a study of CD8+ T cells in alopecia areata. The treatment denotes: oral pan-JAK inhibitor, 5-10 mg twice daily. RNA, once extracted, was reverse transcribed into cDNA for use as the sequencing template. Assay used: immunoSEQ multiplex PCR; TCRdb lists only in-frame clones, some missing. Of 270,000 or so clones in the sample, 58% were seen once. The CDR3 extends over 17 amino acids. The V end lost 1 base, the J end lost 6 bases, and 19 bases lay between the germline ends. Looked up from germline, CDR1 is SEHNR and CDR2 is FQNEAQ (reference sequence). Study-level findings and limits: Under tofacitinib, numerous expanded lesional clonotypes remained detectable in scalp and blood.

On this clone: Its matching antigen is unknown.

The sequencing here drew on CD4+ T cells sorted from blood, taken at week 24, from a patient treated with tofacitinib. The receptor's source is a human donor with alopecia areata. This sequence joins TRBV7-9 and TRBJ2-1; the D gene is possibly TRBD2 (6 bases). The CDR3 DNA follows: TGTGCCAGCAGCTTAGGAATCGGGGCGACTAGTCCCAATGAGCAGTTCTTC. As protein: CASSLGIGATSPNEQFF.